The 15 T cell receptor beta chains below come from one sample, sequenced in a study of memory CD4+ T cells and cytomegalovirus serostatus. Repertoires were generated with immunoSEQ multiplex PCR, while TCRdb's copy carries only in-frame clones and drops some. The sample yields 60,000 to 70,000 clones, more than 75% seen once. The sort gate was single viable CD3+CD4+CD8-CD45RO+ cells for memory CD4+ T cells. The sample was memory CD4+ T cells from blood. All receptors derive from an adult in good health and CMV-seropositive.

The chain combines TRBV5-5 with TRBJ2-7; D remains ambiguous. This CDR3 is 14 amino acids long. V shed 4 bases and J shed 6 bases, with 17 bases lying between them. Germline assignment: CDR1 SGHKS and CDR2 YYEKEE (reference sequence). The CDR3 loop reads CASSPGQVDGEQYF. CDR3 coding DNA: TGTGCCAGCAGCCCTGGGCAGGTTGATGGCGAGCAGTACTTC.

J is TRBJ2-7 and V is TRBV7-9; no clear D. Trimming pared 8 bases from V and 0 bases from J, leaving 17 bases between. CDR1 and CDR2 from the germline V gene are SEHNR and FQNEAQ (reference sequence). The CDR3 runs 15 residues. CDR3 in DNA: TGTGCCAGCGCGAGTAGGACGAAAAGCTCCTACGAGCAGTACTTC. Translation: CASASRTKSSYEQYF.

This chain joins TRBV27 and TRBJ1-3, with D maybe TRBD1 (5 bases). Per the germline V gene, CDR1 is MNHEY and CDR2 is SMNVEV (reference sequence). The V end lost 3 bases, the J end lost 2 bases, and 11 bases lay between the germline ends. CDR3 length: 15 amino acids. The CDR3 DNA follows: TGTGCCAGCAGTTTGGGGGGGGTTGCTGGAAACACCATATATTTT. Its protein product is CASSLGGVAGNTIYF.

This chain uses TRBV5-1 with TRBJ2-3; the D call may be TRBD1 or TRBD2 (5 bases each). CDR3 length equals 17 residues. CDR1 and CDR2 from the germline V gene are SGHRS and YFSETQ. With 4 bases removed from V and 2 bases from J, the gap between germline ends came to 20 bases. The CDR3 DNA follows: TGCGCCAGCAGCCTGTCGGGGCGGCCTACCAACACAGATACGCAGTATTTT. The encoded protein is CASSLSGRPTNTDTQYF.

This clone came up once. Other DNA sequences in this specimen translate into the identical CDR3. The genes are TRBV5-1 and TRBJ2-5; tentatively, D is TRBD1 or TRBD2 (7 bases each). Trimming removed 0 bases at V and 0 bases at J, with 15 bases between. CDR1 is SGHRS, CDR2 YFSETQ, per germline. This CDR3 is 17 amino acids long. CDR3 coding DNA: TGCGCCAGCAGCTTGGGTCCGCGGGGGACAGACCAAGAGACCCAGTACTTC. Protein product: CASSLGPRGTDQETQYF.

V usage is TRBV5-8 and J usage is TRBJ1-1; 8 bases fit TRBD1. In germline, CDR1 is SGHTS, CDR2 YDEGEE. The CDR3 covers 13 residues. J lost 6 bases, V lost 4 bases, and 5 bases had no gene match. The CDR3, as DNA: TGTGCCAGCAGCCCGGACAGGGTTTCTGAAGCTTTCTTT. It is translated as CASSPDRVSEAFF.

This clone was seen once. This chain connects TRBV28 to TRBJ1-2; the match to TRBD1 covers 10 bases. V trimming: 6 bases; J trimming: 0 bases; junction bases outside the gene matches: 4. Germline assignment: CDR1 MDHEN and CDR2 SYDVKM. The CDR3 is 15 amino acids. CDR3 residues: CASRTGTGANYGYTF. DNA for the CDR3: TGTGCCAGCAGGACAGGGACAGGGGCTAACTATGGCTACACCTTC.

The rearrangement joins TRBV28 to TRBJ2-7; perhaps D is TRBD1 or TRBD2 (5 bases each). Germline CDR1 and CDR2: MDHEN and SYDVKM. V was cut by 3 bases and J by 7 bases, with 16 bases left in between. The CDR3 is made up of 14 amino acids. CDR3 in amino acids: CASSFGGRGREQYF. CDR3 bases: TGTGCCAGCAGTTTTGGAGGTAGGGGTCGGGAGCAGTACTTC.

The genes are TRBV7-6 and TRBJ2-5; D is uncertain. V lost 5 bases, J lost 1 base, and 11 bases lay in between. The CDR3 has 14 amino acids. Per germline, CDR1 SGHVS and CDR2 FNYEAQ. The CDR3 DNA sequence: TGTGCCAGCAGCCCTTTACTGGTCCAAGAGACCCAGTACTTC. This codes for CASSPLLVQETQYF.

The chain has TRBV19 and TRBJ1-1; the match to TRBD1 covers 7 bases. This CDR3 has 15 amino acids. Germline V gene lookup returns CDR1 LNHDA and CDR2 SQIVND (reference sequence). J lost 4 bases, V lost 5 bases, and 10 bases had no gene match. CDR3 nucleotide sequence: TGTGCCAGTAGTTGGGGACAGAAAAGGAGCACTGAAGCTTTCTTT. Its translation is CASSWGQKRSTEAFF.

The CDR3 spells CASTGRANGEQYF. For the CDR3, the DNA is TGTGCCAGCACCGGCAGGGCCAACGGGGAGCAGTACTTC. The V call is TRBV2, the J call TRBJ2-7; perhaps TRBD1 as D (5 bases). Per the germline V gene, CDR1 is SNHLY and CDR2 is FYNNEI. Trimming took off 7 bases at V and 7 bases at J, with 17 bases between the two ends. The CDR3 covers 13 residues.

The chain uses TRBV6-1 and TRBJ2-7, with 8 bases fitting TRBD2. This CDR3 is 15 amino acids long. Trimming removed 0 bases from V and 5 bases from J; junction bases left unmatched: 6. Per germline, CDR1 MNHNS and CDR2 SASEGT. The CDR3, as DNA: TGTGCCAGCAGTGAAGCAGGAGCGGGAGTTGACGAGCAGTACTTC. It specifies CASSEAGAGVDEQYF.

The gene calls are TRBV4-2 and TRBJ2-3, with TRBD2 identical over 9 bases. V lost 1 base, J lost 3 bases, and 11 bases stayed unmatched. The CDR3 covers 18 residues. Germline V CDR1 and CDR2: LGHNA, YNFKEQ. The CDR3 protein is CASSQAVRAGGQTDTQYF. The DNA of the CDR3 is TGTGCCAGCAGCCAAGCGGTGAGGGCGGGGGGGCAAACAGATACGCAGTATTTT.

This sequence joins TRBV5-6 and TRBJ2-7, with a weak D call TRBD2 (5 bases). Per germline, CDR1 SGHDT and CDR2 YYEEEE. V lost 4 bases and J 2 bases, leaving 10 bases between the germline ends. The CDR3 is made up of 13 amino acids. The CDR3 DNA follows: TGTGCCAGCAGCACCGGACTGGCCTACGAGCAGTACTTC. It yields the protein CASSTGLAYEQYF.

The genes are TRBV9 and TRBJ2-5; no reliable D call. V gave up 1 base and J gave up 5 bases, with 18 bases separating them. The germline gives CDR1 SGDLS, CDR2 YYNGEE. This CDR3 has 16 residues. DNA for the CDR3: TGTGCCAGCAGCGTAACTCCCAGCGCCCATCAGGAGACCCAGTACTTC. The encoded protein is CASSVTPSAHQETQYF. Full variable domain (outside the CDR3, taken from reference TRBV9 and TRBJ2-5): DSGVTQTPKHLITATGQRVTLRCSPRSGDLSVYWYQQSLDQGLQFLIQYYNGEERAKGNILERFSAQQFPDLHSELNLSSLELGDSALYFCASSVTPSAHQETQYFGPGTRLLVL.